This T cell receptor beta chain was retrieved from a study of beta chain features in type 1 diabetes. At the level of the study: Patients were similar to healthy donors in age and gender (as well as in cell yields). Over 85,000,000 sorted cells were examined across all samples.

Isolated RNA was reverse transcribed in full, so expressed TCRB transcripts were sequenced. Here immunoSEQ multiplex PCR was the method, and the copy in TCRdb shows in-frame clones only, minus some. The sample has 120,000 or so clones, approximately 15% seen once; the top ten hold approximately 2.5%. This clone has a handful of counts. No antigen is known for it. Cells sorted by CD45RO/CCR7/CD25/CD127/CD95/CD27 comprised CD4+ naive, central memory, regulatory and stem cell-like memory cells. Purity exceeding 98% was reached by all sorted populations. Germline values: CDR1 SGHTA, CDR2 FQGNSA. V was pared by 0 bases and J by 4 bases, with 2 bases of the junction left unmatched. The CDR3 is made up of 15 amino acids. Study-wide findings and caveats: The study found moderately but significantly shorter TCRB CDR3s in all four CD4+ subsets of Type 1 diabetes patients.

This receptor was obtained from a man in his late teens or twenties with type 1 diabetes. The genes are TRBV7-2 and TRBJ2-3; 9 bases fit TRBD2. The sequenced material came from central memory CD4+ T cells from blood. CDR3 residues: CASSLAAGGSDTQYF. CDR3 DNA sequence: TGTGCCAGCAGCTTAGCGGCGGGAGGGTCAGATACGCAGTATTTT.